This T cell receptor (beta chain) came from a study of tumor and adjacent non-tumor tissue in lung cancer (dated by TCRdb to between 2017 and 2018). In the study overall: The cohort included eleven to twelve adenocarcinoma, a couple of squamous cell carcinoma and 1 small cell lung cancer patients. In total, sequencing yielded 95 million to 150 million productive TCRbeta reads, which works out to an average of approximately 4 million reads per sample. Among the roughly 15 patients, ages ranged from roughly 31 to 76 years, roughly ten were men and 5 were women, and disease was TNM stage I to III. Bulk TCRbeta repertoires were compared between lung tumor tissue and matched distant non-tumor lung tissue obtained from approximately 15 lung cancer patients. TCRbeta CDR3 sequencing was performed on fewer than 35 paired specimens, with one tumor sample and one normal lung sample collected per patient.

Bulk unsorted tissue served as the source for RNA extraction, and RNA quality was assessed using a NanoDrop ND-1000 and an Agilent 2100. For the normal lung samples, distant non-tumor tissue was collected more than 3 cm away from the tumor edge. All donors had newly diagnosed lung cancer, had not received prior chemotherapy, and were admitted for thoracic surgery in China between August and November 2014. Anyone who had undergone radiotherapy or chemotherapy before, or who had another cancer at the same time, was left out of the study. Pieces of surgical tissue measuring about 1-2.1 cm3 were kept in RNAlater solution and held at -80 degrees C until needed. A total of 14 residues make up the CDR3, ends included. The germline V gene provides CDR1 MNHEY and CDR2 SVGEGT. The library was obtained by multiplex PCR. The data were produced on an Illumina HiSeq 2500. TCRbeta libraries were built by three rounds of nested PCR using primers (Table S4), following protocols modified from ARM-PCR. Before sequencing, PCR products of 200-500 bp were excised from the gel and purified with the QIAquick gel extraction kit. The authors' pipeline ran thus. Trimmomatic was used to clean the reads, FLASH was used to merge the reads into complete CDR3 sequences, and MiTCR was used to assign the reads to V(D)J germline segments. VDJtools was used to compute clonal diversity as the inverse Simpson's index. In-frame sequences without a premature stop codon were defined as productive reads. TCRdb passed the public sequencing reads through fastp at Q25 and MiXCR, retaining productive beta sequences. Entries are consolidated by CDR3 protein sequence, retaining the most common genes and DNA. TCRdb's processing, not the authors' own work, is the source of the V and J calls. The sample includes about 98,000 distinct CDR3 sequences, with 80% observed a single time. 30% of the sample is in the top ten clones.

About this clonotype itself: The specificity of this receptor is unknown. In this CDR3 the conserved last residue, phenylalanine or tryptophan, is missing, so a read error is likely. The limits of the CDR3 on the DNA are not certain, so only TCRdb's listed CDR3 is given.

General findings and caveats noted by the study authors: The cohort had only about 16 patients, and the authors noted that larger samples and more detailed clinical data are needed. Neither the sequencing platform nor unique molecular identifiers are named or mentioned anywhere in the methods. In normal lung, the top 100 clones accounted for a significantly larger cumulative share of the repertoire than in tumor tissue. TCR diversity (inverse Simpson) was significantly higher in tumor than in normal lung tissue (around 450 vs 150, P = 0.0075, Mann-Whitney U test). Because peripheral blood was not sequenced, blood TCRbeta repertoires in the lung cancer patients of the study were not examined. TCR diversity was significantly higher in younger patients, and greater tumor TCR diversity was associated with shorter overall survival and shorter disease-free survival.

This receptor was identified in a man aged 55 to 70 with small cell lung cancer. Sequenced material: distant non-tumor lung tissue. The rearranged chain carries TRBV6-2 or TRBV6-3 and TRBJ2-7; the table calls TRBD2, which could not be checked here. CDR3 reads: CASKIAGTPMEQYS.